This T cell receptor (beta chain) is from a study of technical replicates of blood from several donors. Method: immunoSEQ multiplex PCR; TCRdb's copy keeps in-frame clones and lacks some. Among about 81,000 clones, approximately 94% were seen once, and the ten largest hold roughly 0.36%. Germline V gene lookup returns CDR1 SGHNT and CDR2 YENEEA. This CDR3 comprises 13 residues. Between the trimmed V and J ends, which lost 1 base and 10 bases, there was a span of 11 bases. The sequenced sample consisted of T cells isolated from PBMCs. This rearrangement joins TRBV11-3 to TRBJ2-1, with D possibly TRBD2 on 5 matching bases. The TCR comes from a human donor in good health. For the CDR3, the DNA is TGTGCCAGCAGCTTAGTTCCGGGATGGGAGCAGTTCTTC. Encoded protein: CASSLVPGWEQFF.